A selection of T cell receptor beta chains follows, all from one sample in a study of blood T cell repertoires in COVID-19. The repertoire was sequenced with immunoSEQ multiplex PCR; TCRdb's copy has only in-frame clones and lacks some. The sample shows hundreds of thousands of clones, around 86% of them seen only once. Sequenced: PBMCs or T cells enriched from blood (not recorded which). The receptors shown here come from a young man who had recovered from COVID-19. Each CDR3 is given with its conserved first and last residue.

j_call v_call cdr3_aa
TRBJ2-5 TRBV24-1 CATSDAHREQETQYF
TRBJ2-7 TRBV7-2 CASSLGLAGDEQYF
TRBJ2-4 TRBV11-3 CASSPGTKNIQYF
TRBJ2-7 TRBV28 CASSPIGTLREQYF
TRBJ2-7 TRBV11-2 CASSLGQGKWVYEQYF
TRBJ2-5 TRBV9 CASSVGSTGLGQETQYF
TRBJ1-1 TRBV7-2 CASSGTGGTEAFF
TRBJ2-7 TRBV25-1 CASSEGVSTGTYEQYF
TRBJ1-1 TRBV5-1 CASSLGGDNTEAFF
TRBJ1-1 TRBV5-1 CASSLTDWNTEAFF
TRBJ1-1 TRBV7-9 CASMRGNTEAFF
TRBJ1-1 TRBV25-1 CASAREGARKGDTEAFF
TRBJ1-2 TRBV5-1 CASSPDSYGYTF
TRBJ1-2 TRBV5-1 CASSLAGSNYGYTF
TRBJ1-5 TRBV28 CASSLGPGQGSQPQHF
TRBJ1-2 TRBV5-6 CASTRDSYGYTF
TRBJ1-5 TRBV5-8 CASSSSWTGDYQPQHF
TRBJ2-7 TRBV7-2 CASSLTGPLTGEGEQYF
TRBJ1-1 TRBV18 CASSLAGVEYTEAFF
TRBJ2-1 TRBV11-3 CASSSPWTARDNEQFF
TRBJ2-3 TRBV27 CASSLEARGQTGGGDTQYF
TRBJ1-4 TRBV13 CASSLVGGVNEKLFF
TRBJ2-7 TRBV7-2 CASSLGGPYEQYF
TRBJ1-6 TRBV3-1/TRBV3-2 CASSQDNGGNGNSPLHF
TRBJ2-2 TRBV10-2 CASSEDGRYTGELFF
TRBJ1-4 TRBV19 CASSDSPNKEKLFF
TRBJ2-3 TRBV12-3/TRBV12-4 CASSLAPQDTQYF
TRBJ1-4 TRBV11-2 CASSLGGPTNEKLFF
TRBJ1-4 TRBV15 CATSRDLAGKLFF
TRBJ2-5 TRBV19 CASSISRVQETQYF
TRBJ2-3 TRBV12-3/TRBV12-4 CASRAGFPDTQYF
TRBJ1-4 TRBV5-6 CASSSPGQGLTNEKLFF
TRBJ1-4 TRBV29-1 CSVGGGTGKLFF
TRBJ1-3 TRBV25-1 CASSEYGRGNTIYF
TRBJ2-7 TRBV6-6 CASTITGSRYEQYF
TRBJ2-5 TRBV11-1 CASSPLAGGQETQYF
TRBJ1-1 TRBV19 CASSIKAAGTEAFF
TRBJ1-2 TRBV19 CASSTWTPNYGYTF
TRBJ1-2 TRBV6-5 CASSYRVGAANYGYTF
TRBJ2-1 TRBV24-1 CATSGLGEAEQFF
TRBJ1-2 TRBV27 CASSDRGFYGYTF
TRBJ1-3 TRBV25-1 CASSLNRAGNTIYF
TRBJ2-1 TRBV5-5 CASSVRVVSVPSYNEQFF
TRBJ2-1 TRBV27 CASSEGVSNEQFF
TRBJ2-3 TRBV14 CASSLGLAGVKKVRLTDTQYF
TRBJ1-5 TRBV19 CASSMDRGYSNQPQHF
TRBJ2-2 TRBV5-5 CASSGGTSTGELFF